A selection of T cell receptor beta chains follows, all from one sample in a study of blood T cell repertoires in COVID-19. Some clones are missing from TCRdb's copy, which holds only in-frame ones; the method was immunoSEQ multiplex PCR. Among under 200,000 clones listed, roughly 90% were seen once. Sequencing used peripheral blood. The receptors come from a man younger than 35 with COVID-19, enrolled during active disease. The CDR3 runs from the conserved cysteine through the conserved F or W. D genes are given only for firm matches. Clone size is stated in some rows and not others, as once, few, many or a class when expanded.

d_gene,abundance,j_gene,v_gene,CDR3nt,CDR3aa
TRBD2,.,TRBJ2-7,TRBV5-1,TGCGCCAGCAGCTCGGGACTAGCGGACCCCTACGAGCAGTACTTC,CASSSGLADPYEQYF
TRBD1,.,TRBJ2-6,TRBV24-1,TGTGCCACCAGTGAGACAGGGGCCGGAGGGGCCAACGTCCTGACTTTC,CATSETGAGGANVLTF
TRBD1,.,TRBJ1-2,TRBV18,TGTGCCAGCTCACCCCCGGGACAGGGTTTAATCTATGGCTACACCTTC,CASSPPGQGLIYGYTF
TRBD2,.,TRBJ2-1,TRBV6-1,TGTGCCAGCAGTGAACTAGCGGGAGGGTACAATGAGCAGTTCTTC,CASSELAGGYNEQFF
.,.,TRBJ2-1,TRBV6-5,TGTGCCAGCAGAAGGGGGAATGAGCAGTTCTTC,CASRRGNEQFF
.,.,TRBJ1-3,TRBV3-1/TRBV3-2,TGTGCCAGCAGCCAACCGGGGATCGGTGGAAACACCATATATTTT,CASSQPGIGGNTIYF
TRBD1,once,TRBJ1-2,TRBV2,TGTGCCAGCAGTGTGACAGGGGGCGCGGATGGCTACACCTTC,CASSVTGGADGYTF
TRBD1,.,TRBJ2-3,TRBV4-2,TGTGCCAGCAGCCTTAGGACAGGACGCACAGATACGCAGTATTTT,CASSLRTGRTDTQYF
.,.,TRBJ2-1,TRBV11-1,TGTGCCAGCAGCTTAGCGTACGGGATGAACAATGAGCAGTTCTTC,CASSLAYGMNNEQFF
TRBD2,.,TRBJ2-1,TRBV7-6,TGTGCCAGCAGCCCGCCGACCTCTAGCGGGAGGGGTAATGAGCAGTTCTTC,CASSPPTSSGRGNEQFF
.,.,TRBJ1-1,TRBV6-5,TGTGCCAGCATTCGGGGGGCGAGAACTGAAGCTTTCTTT,CASIRGARTEAFF
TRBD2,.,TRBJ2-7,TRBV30,TGTGCCTGGAGTAGCGGGGGTACCTACGAGCAGTACTTC,CAWSSGGTYEQYF
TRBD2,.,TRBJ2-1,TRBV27,TGTGCCAGCAGTATAGCGGGAGCCTTCAATGAGCAGTTCTTC,CASSIAGAFNEQFF
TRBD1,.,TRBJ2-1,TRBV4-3,TGCGCCAGCAGCCAAACCACGGGACAGGGGGCCTACAATGAGCAGTTCTTC,CASSQTTGQGAYNEQFF
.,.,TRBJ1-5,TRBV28,TGTGCCAGCAGTTTTCCCGGGGTCCAGGTAGGGAATAGCAATCAGCCCCAGCATTTT,CASSFPGVQVGNSNQPQHF
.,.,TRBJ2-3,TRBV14,TGTGCCAGCAGCCAAGATTACGGGACAACTAGCACAGATACGCAGTATTTT,CASSQDYGTTSTDTQYF
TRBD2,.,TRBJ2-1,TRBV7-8,TGTGCCAGCAGCTTAAGCGGGAGCCAGCAGTTCTTC,CASSLSGSQQFF
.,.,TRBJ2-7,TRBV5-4,TGTGCCAGCAGCTCGGGACTCTTGGGGGAGCAGTACTTC,CASSSGLLGEQYF
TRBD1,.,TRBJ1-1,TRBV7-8,TGTGCCAGCAGCCTAGGACAGGGGGTATATTATGAAGCTTTCTTT,CASSLGQGVYYEAFF
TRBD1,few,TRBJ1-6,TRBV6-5,TGTGCCAGCAGTTACTCGAGGACAGGTGATAATTCACCCCTCCACTTT,CASSYSRTGDNSPLHF
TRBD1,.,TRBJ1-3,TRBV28,TGTGCCAGCAGTTCTACTTGGACAGGGGAGAATGGAAACACCATATATTTT,CASSSTWTGENGNTIYF
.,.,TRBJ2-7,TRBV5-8,TGTGCCAGCAGCTCCCCAGCGGGTTGGATATACGAGCAGTACTTC,CASSSPAGWIYEQYF
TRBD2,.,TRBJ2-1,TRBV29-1,TGCAGCGGTTGTACGACGGGAGGGCCGAATGAGCAGTTCTTC,CSGCTTGGPNEQFF
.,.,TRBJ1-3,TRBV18,TGTGCCAGCTCACCGATCAGGGGACCTGGAAACACCATATATTTT,CASSPIRGPGNTIYF
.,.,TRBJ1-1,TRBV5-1,TGCGCCAGCAGGGAGGGAGGTGAAGCTTTCTTT,CASREGGEAFF
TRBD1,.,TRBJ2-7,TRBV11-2,TGTGCCAGCACCATACTACAGGGGTGGGGGTACGAGCAGTACTTC,CASTILQGWGYEQYF
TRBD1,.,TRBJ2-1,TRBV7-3,TGTGCCAGCAGCCCAAGCGGGACAGGGGGCTACAATGAGCAGTTCTTC,CASSPSGTGGYNEQFF
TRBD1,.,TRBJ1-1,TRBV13,TGTGCCAGCAGGGGGGGGACAGGGGAAAACACTGAAGCTTTCTTT,CASRGGTGENTEAFF
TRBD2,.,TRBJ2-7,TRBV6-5,TGTGCCAGCAGTTGGAGCGGGAGCGGGTCCTACGAGCAGTACTTC,CASSWSGSGSYEQYF
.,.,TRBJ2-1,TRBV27,TGTGCCAGCAGTTCGTCTCTTCAGGGTTCTGAGCAGTTCTTC,CASSSSLQGSEQFF
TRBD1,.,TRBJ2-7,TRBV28,TGTGCCAGCAGTTCCCGGGACAGGGGACCTAGATACGAGCAGTACTTC,CASSSRDRGPRYEQYF
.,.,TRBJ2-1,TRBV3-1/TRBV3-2,TGTGCCAGCAGCCCTCAAGCGGTTTCCTACAATGAGCAGTTCTTC,CASSPQAVSYNEQFF
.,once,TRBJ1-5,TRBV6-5,TGTGCCAGCAGTCGGACAGTTAGCAATCAGCCCCAGCATTTT,CASSRTVSNQPQHF
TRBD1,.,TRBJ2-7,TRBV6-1,TGTGCCAGCAGTGAGGATCCGGGACAGGGGGCCTACGAGCAGTACTTC,CASSEDPGQGAYEQYF
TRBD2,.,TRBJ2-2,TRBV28,TGTGCCAGCAGTTTATCCTACCTAGCGGGACACGTCACCGGGGAGCTGTTTTTT,CASSLSYLAGHVTGELFF
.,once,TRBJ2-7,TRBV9,TGTGCCAGCAGCGTAGAGGGCGGGACCTACGAGCAGTACTTC,CASSVEGGTYEQYF
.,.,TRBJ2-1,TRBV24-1,TGTGCCACCAGTGACCCGGACTACTCCTACTACAATGAGCAGTTCTTC,CATSDPDYSYYNEQFF
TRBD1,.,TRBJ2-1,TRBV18,TGTGCCAGCTCACAGAGACAGGGCCCGTGGGAGCAGTTCTTC,CASSQRQGPWEQFF
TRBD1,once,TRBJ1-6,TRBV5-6,TGTGCCAGCAGCTCAGGGCGTACAGGGGGCGGTTCACCCCTCCACTTT,CASSSGRTGGGSPLHF
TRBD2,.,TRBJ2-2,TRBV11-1,TGTGCCAGCAGCTTAGCGCGGGGGTTGAACACCGGGGAGCTGTTTTTT,CASSLARGLNTGELFF
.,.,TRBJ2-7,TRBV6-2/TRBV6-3,TGTGCCAGCAGTTTTGCGGCAATCTCCTACGAGCAGTACTTC,CASSFAAISYEQYF